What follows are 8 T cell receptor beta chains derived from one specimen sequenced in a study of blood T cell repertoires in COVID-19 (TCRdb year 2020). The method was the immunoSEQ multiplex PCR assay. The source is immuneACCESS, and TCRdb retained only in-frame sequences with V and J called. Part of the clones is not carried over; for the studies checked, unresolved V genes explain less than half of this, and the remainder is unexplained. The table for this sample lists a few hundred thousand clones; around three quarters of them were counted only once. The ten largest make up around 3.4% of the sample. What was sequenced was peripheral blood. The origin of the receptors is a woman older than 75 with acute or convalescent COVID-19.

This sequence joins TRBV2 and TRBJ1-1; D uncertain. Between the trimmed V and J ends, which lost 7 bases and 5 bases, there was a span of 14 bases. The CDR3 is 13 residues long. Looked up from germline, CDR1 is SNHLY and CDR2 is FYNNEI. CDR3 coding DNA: TGTGCCAGCACCCCGGGAGGGCGGACTGAAGCTTTCTTT. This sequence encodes CASTPGGRTEAFF.

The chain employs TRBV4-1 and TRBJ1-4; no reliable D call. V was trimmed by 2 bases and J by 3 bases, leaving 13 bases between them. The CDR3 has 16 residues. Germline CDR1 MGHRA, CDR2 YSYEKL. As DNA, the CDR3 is TGCGCCAGCAGCCAATTCCCCCCCGGGGCTAATGAAAAACTGTTTTTT. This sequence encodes CASSQFPPGANEKLFF.

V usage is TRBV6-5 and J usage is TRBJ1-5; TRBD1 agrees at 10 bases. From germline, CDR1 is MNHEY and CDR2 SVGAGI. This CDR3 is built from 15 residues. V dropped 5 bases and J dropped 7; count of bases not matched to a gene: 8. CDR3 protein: CASSPGTGVIQPQHF. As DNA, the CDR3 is TGTGCCAGCAGTCCCGGGACAGGGGTGATCCAGCCCCAGCATTTT.

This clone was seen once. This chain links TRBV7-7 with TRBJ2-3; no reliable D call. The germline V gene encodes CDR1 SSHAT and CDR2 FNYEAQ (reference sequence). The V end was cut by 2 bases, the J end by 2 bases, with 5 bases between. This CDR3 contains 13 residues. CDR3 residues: CASSLQNTDTQYF. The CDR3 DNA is TGTGCCAGCAGCTTACAAAACACAGATACGCAGTATTTT.

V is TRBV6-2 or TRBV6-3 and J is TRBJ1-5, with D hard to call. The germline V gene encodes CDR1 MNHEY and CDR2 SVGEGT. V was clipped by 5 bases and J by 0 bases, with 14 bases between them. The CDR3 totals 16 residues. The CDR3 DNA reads TGTGCCAGCAGTAATCAGCAGGCGTATAGCAATCAGCCCCAGCATTTT. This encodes CASSNQQAYSNQPQHF.

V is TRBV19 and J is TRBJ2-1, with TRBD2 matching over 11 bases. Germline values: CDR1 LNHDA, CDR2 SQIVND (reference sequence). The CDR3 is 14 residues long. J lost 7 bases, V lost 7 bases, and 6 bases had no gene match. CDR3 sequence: CASTTSGRGNEQFF. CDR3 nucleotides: TGTGCCAGTACTACTAGCGGGAGAGGTAATGAGCAGTTCTTC.

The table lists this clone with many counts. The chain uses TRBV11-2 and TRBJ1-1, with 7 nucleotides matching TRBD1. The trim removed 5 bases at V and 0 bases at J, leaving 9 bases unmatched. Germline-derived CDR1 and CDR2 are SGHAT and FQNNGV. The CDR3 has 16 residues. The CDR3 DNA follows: TGTGCCAGCAGCCCAGGGGGAGAATTAATGAACACTGAAGCTTTCTTT. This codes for CASSPGGELMNTEAFF.

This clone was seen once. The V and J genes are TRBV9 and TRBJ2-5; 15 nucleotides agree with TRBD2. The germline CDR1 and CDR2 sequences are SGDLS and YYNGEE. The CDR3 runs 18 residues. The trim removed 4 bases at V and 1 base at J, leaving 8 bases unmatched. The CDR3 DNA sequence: TGTGCCAGCAGCCACGGACTAGCGGGAGGGCCCTTCCAAGAGACCCAGTACTTC. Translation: CASSHGLAGGPFQETQYF.